Following are 30 T cell receptor beta chains from one sample sequenced in a study of OX40 agonist ivuxolimab in advanced cancers. Profiled with immunoSEQ multiplex PCR; TCRdb holds only in-frame clones, not every one. The sample has about 86,000 clones, roughly nine tenths seen once; the top ten hold roughly 8.9%. The sequencing used CD4+ or CD8+ T cells sorted from blood, collected in a trial of the OX40 agonist ivuxolimab. The receptors stem from an adult with an advanced solid tumor such as melanoma, head and neck, liver or kidney cancer.

This clone is a singleton in its sample. V is TRBV28 and J is TRBJ2-7; a weak D match, TRBD2 (6 bases). V lost 5 bases, J lost 5 bases, and 16 bases lay in between. Germline V gives CDR1 MDHEN, CDR2 SYDVKM. The CDR3 runs 14 residues. CDR3 coding DNA: TGTGCCAGCAGTCGGGAGAGCAGGGCTAACGAGCAGTACTTC. Translated: CASSRESRANEQYF. Complete variable domain (other parts from reference TRBV28 and TRBJ2-7): DVKVTQSSRYLVKRTGEKVFLECVQDMDHENMFWYRQDPGLGLRLIYFSYDVKMKEKGDIPEGYSVSREKKERFSLILESASTNQTSMYLCASSRESRANEQYFGPGTRLTVT.

V is TRBV9 and J is TRBJ2-1; 9 bases agree with TRBD1. V shed 0 bases and J 8 bases; nucleotides not matched to a gene: 6. The CDR3 runs to 15 residues. Germline V lookup: CDR1 SGDLS, CDR2 YYNGEE. This CDR3 reads CASSVAGTGKDEQFF. As DNA, the CDR3 is TGTGCCAGCAGCGTAGCCGGGACAGGGAAAGATGAGCAGTTCTTC. The full variable domain, its missing parts supplied by reference TRBV9 and TRBJ2-1, is DSGVTQTPKHLITATGQRVTLRCSPRSGDLSVYWYQQSLDQGLQFLIQYYNGEERAKGNILERFSAQQFPDLHSELNLSSLELGDSALYFCASSVAGTGKDEQFFGPGTRLTVL.

This clone has a count of ten or more. The rearrangement joins TRBV6-1 to TRBJ1-4; D is unclear. The germline V and J ends were trimmed by 7 bases and 5 bases, with 11 bases remaining between them. CDR1 is MNHNS, CDR2 SASEGT, per germline. The CDR3 is made up of 13 amino acids. In DNA, the CDR3 is TGTGCCAGCATCCGACGGTCGAATGAAAAACTGTTTTTT. This encodes CASIRRSNEKLFF.

This sequence joins TRBV28 and TRBJ2-7; D unclear. V lost 8 bases to trimming and J lost 0 bases, with 8 bases between them. The CDR3 contains 12 residues. Germline assignment: CDR1 MDHEN and CDR2 SYDVKM. The CDR3 nucleotides are TGTGCCAGCTCCAGTCGCTCCTACGAGCAGTACTTC. Amino acid sequence: CASSSRSYEQYF.

The genes are TRBV21-1 and TRBJ1-5; the table calls TRBD1, which could not be checked here. TRBV21-1 is a pseudogene locus. The CDR3 loop spans 15 amino acids. The CDR3 coding sequence is TGTGCCAGCAGCCCCCAGACAGGGGGCGATCAGCCCCAGCATTTT. This gives the protein CASSPQTGGDQPQHF.

The chain links TRBV19 to TRBJ2-1, with 13 positions matching TRBD2. Germline trimming cut 4 bases from V and 4 bases from J; bases unmatched to any gene: 7. This CDR3 is 17 amino acids long. The germline CDR1 and CDR2 sequences are LNHDA and SQIVND (reference sequence). The CDR3 is CASSRPGTSGTYNEQFF. In nucleotides, the CDR3 is TGTGCCAGTAGTAGGCCGGGGACTAGCGGGACGTACAATGAGCAGTTCTTC.

The chain combines TRBV7-6 with TRBJ2-2; 10 bases agree with TRBD2. Germline assignment: CDR1 SGHVS and CDR2 FNYEAQ. This CDR3 region has 18 residues. The V and J ends lost 2 bases and 3 bases, in that order; junction bases with no gene match: 9. CDR3 coding DNA: TGTGCCAGCAGCTTAAAAGCGGGAGGGCCAGGGGACACCGGGGAGCTGTTTTTT. This codes for CASSLKAGGPGDTGELFF.

This chain uses TRBV29-1 with TRBJ2-7; TRBD1 aligns across 8 bases. This CDR3 is 13 amino acids long. The germline V gene has CDR1 SQVTM and CDR2 ANQGSEA. V gave up 4 bases and J gave up 5 bases; unmatched junction bases: 7. CDR3 amino acids: CSVGQGWYHEQYF. The DNA for the CDR3 is TGCAGCGTTGGACAGGGGTGGTACCACGAGCAGTACTTC.

Here the CDR3 DNA reads TGTGCCAGCAGCCTTGGGTCTTCTGGAAACACCATATATTTT. Protein product: CASSLGSSGNTIYF. V and J are TRBV4-2 and TRBJ1-3; no reliable D call. The V gene's germline CDR1 is LGHNA and CDR2 YNFKEQ. The CDR3 runs to 14 residues. V dropped 4 bases and J dropped 1 base, with 8 bases sitting between them.

The V gene is TRBV14, the J gene TRBJ2-7; 7 nucleotides line up with TRBD2. Trimming removed 5 bases from V and 0 bases from J; junction bases left unmatched: 1. Germline lookup yields CDR1 SGHDN and CDR2 FVKESK. The CDR3 consists of 13 residues. The CDR3 DNA is TGTGCCAGCAGCGGGAGGGGCTCCTACGAGCAGTACTTC. Translation gives CASSGRGSYEQYF.

The rearrangement uses TRBV19 and TRBJ1-1; a possible D gene is TRBD1 (5 bases). The CDR3 contains 16 residues. CDR1 is LNHDA and CDR2 is SQIVND in the germline V gene (reference sequence). V lost 5 bases, J lost 6 bases, and 22 bases lay in between. The CDR3 DNA is TGTGCCAGTAGTCCTCCCGGGGCTGATGTCTCTTCTGAAGCTTTCTTT. It codes for CASSPPGADVSSEAFF.

Here the CDR3 reads CASSYLGQPTSYEQYF. CDR3 DNA sequence: TGTGCCAGCAGTTACCTGGGACAACCAACCTCCTACGAGCAGTACTTC. This rearrangement joins TRBV6-6 to TRBJ2-7; TRBD1 might be the D (6 bases). Trimming removed 2 bases from V and 0 bases from J, with 14 bases in between. The CDR3 is 16 amino acids. Germline-derived CDR1 and CDR2 are MNHNY and SVGAGI (reference sequence).

This clone was counted a single time. The CDR3 nucleotides read TGTGCCTGGAGTGTTCCCCCCCACGTCTGGGTCGACACTGAAGCTTTCTTT. The encoded protein is CAWSVPPHVWVDTEAFF. The gene calls are TRBV30 and TRBJ1-1; D unresolved. V shed 0 bases and J shed 3 bases, with 20 bases lying between them. This CDR3 is built from 17 residues. Germline assignment: CDR1 GTSNPN and CDR2 SVGIG (reference sequence).

The chain couples TRBV30 to TRBJ1-1, with D possibly being TRBD1 (6 bases). The CDR3 contains 13 residues. Trimming shortened V by 4 bases and J by 1 base, and 10 bases separated the two germline ends. Per the germline V gene, CDR1 is GTSNPN and CDR2 is SVGIG (reference sequence). The CDR3 DNA is TGTGCCTGGAACCGGGACACGAACACTGAAGCTTTCTTT. It is translated as CAWNRDTNTEAFF.

The rearrangement joins TRBV7-6 to TRBJ2-1; TRBD2 agrees at 12 bases. Germline loops: CDR1 SGHVS, CDR2 FNYEAQ. The CDR3 extends over 15 amino acids. Germline trimming cut 5 bases from V and 7 bases from J; bases unmatched to any gene: 6. In DNA form, the CDR3 reads TGTGCCAGCAGCCCGACTAGCGGGAGAAGAAATGAGCAGTTCTTC. This codes for CASSPTSGRRNEQFF.

The J gene is TRBJ1-2, the V gene TRBV5-6, with D tentatively TRBD1 (5 bases). The germline gives CDR1 SGHDT, CDR2 YYEEEE. V was pared by 3 bases and J by 4 bases, with 13 bases between. The length of the CDR3 is 14 residues. The CDR3 sequence is CASSSMTDSYGYTF. CDR3 nucleotides: TGTGCCAGCAGCTCGATGACAGACTCCTATGGCTACACCTTC. Full variable domain (rest looked up from reference TRBV5-6 and TRBJ1-2): DAGVTQSPTHLIKTRGQQVTLRCSPKSGHDTVSWYQQALGQGPQFIFQYYEEEERQRGNFPDRFSGHQFPNYSSELNVNALLLGDSALYLCASSSMTDSYGYTFGSGTRLTVV.

This clone was seen once. V usage is TRBV6-4 and J usage is TRBJ2-1; D not resolved. The germline CDR1 and CDR2 sequences are MRHNA and SNTAGT. V was shortened by 3 bases and J by 10 bases, with 16 bases between the two germline ends. This CDR3 is built from 14 residues. The CDR3 here is CASSETAEDGEQFF. In DNA, the CDR3 is TGTGCCAGCAGTGAAACCGCCGAGGATGGCGAGCAGTTCTTC.

This clone has just one count. V usage is TRBV18 and J usage is TRBJ2-7, with 7 positions matching TRBD1. Germline V lookup: CDR1 KGHSH, CDR2 LQKENI. CDR3 size: 14 residues. Germline trimming cut 4 bases from V and 2 bases from J; bases unmatched to any gene: 5. The CDR3 DNA reads TGTGCCAGCTCACTAGGCAGGGGGACCTACGAGCAGTACTTC. Translation: CASSLGRGTYEQYF.

This clone was detected only once. V is TRBV10-3 and J is TRBJ2-5, with 8 bases identical to TRBD2. The J call is in doubt because the DNA end fits TRBJ2-7 better. The length of the CDR3 is 13 residues. The germline gives CDR1 ENHRY, CDR2 SYGVKD. Here the CDR3 DNA reads TGTGCCATCAGGCCAAGCGGGAGCTACGAGCAGTACTTC. Residues: CAIRPSGSYEQYF.

The J gene is TRBJ2-7, the V gene TRBV11-1; TRBD2 aligns across 10 bases. The CDR3 spans 16 residues. Germline loops: CDR1 SGHAT, CDR2 FQDESV (reference sequence). With 2 bases clipped from V and 5 bases from J, the junction kept 9 bases outside the gene matches. DNA of the CDR3: TGTGCCAGCAGCTTACGTTGGGGACTAGCGAATGACGAGCAGTACTTC. Translation: CASSLRWGLANDEQYF.

This sequence joins TRBV27 and TRBJ2-7, with TRBD2 identical over 9 bases. V lost 5 bases and J lost 3; bases outside the gene matches: 5. CDR1 is MNHEY and CDR2 is SMNVEV in the germline V gene (reference sequence). The CDR3 is made up of 14 amino acids. The CDR3 spells CASSRTSDYYEQYF. In nucleotides, the CDR3 is TGTGCCAGCAGTCGGACTAGCGACTACTACGAGCAGTACTTC.

The V call is TRBV5-8, the J call TRBJ1-3; a weak D match, TRBD1 (6 bases). The germline V and J ends were trimmed by 2 bases and 2 bases, with 11 bases remaining between them. The CDR3 has 15 amino acids. Germline assignment: CDR1 SGHTS and CDR2 YDEGEE. The CDR3 spells CASSFPSGAGNTIYF. DNA of the CDR3: TGTGCCAGCAGCTTCCCTTCAGGGGCTGGAAACACCATATATTTT.

The genes are TRBV7-6 and TRBJ2-2; D is perhaps TRBD1 (6 bases). The CDR3 length is 16 residues. Germline V gene lookup returns CDR1 SGHVS and CDR2 FNYEAQ. V lost 5 bases to trimming and J lost 5 bases, with 18 bases between them. CDR3 region: CASSPRQQGRTGELFF. CDR3 DNA: TGTGCCAGCAGCCCTAGACAACAGGGTCGGACCGGGGAGCTGTTTTTT.

The V call is TRBV9, the J call TRBJ2-1; D perhaps matches TRBD1 (6 bases). The CDR3 consists of 15 residues. Per germline, CDR1 SGDLS and CDR2 YYNGEE. V was cut by 3 bases and J by 8 bases, with 18 bases left in between. The CDR3 sequence is CASSGLGTLIDEQFF. The CDR3 region has the DNA TGTGCCAGCAGCGGCCTCGGGACACTCATTGATGAGCAGTTCTTC.

The chain uses TRBV5-1 and TRBJ2-3; D unclear. Trimming took 4 bases from V and 0 from J, leaving 6 bases between them. CDR1 SGHRS and CDR2 YFSETQ come from the germline V gene. This CDR3 has 13 residues. The CDR3 spells CASSPPSTDTQYF. The CDR3 region has the DNA TGCGCCAGCAGCCCTCCCAGCACAGATACGCAGTATTTT.

The chain combines TRBV5-4 with TRBJ2-3; 12 positions match TRBD2. Germline trimming cut 4 bases from V and 1 base from J; bases unmatched to any gene: 4. The V gene's germline CDR1 is SGHNT and CDR2 YYREEE (reference sequence). CDR3 size: 16 residues. CDR3 sequence: CASSPRTSGGTDTQYF. In DNA, the CDR3 is TGTGCCAGCAGCCCCAGGACTAGCGGGGGCACAGATACGCAGTATTTT.

The chain recombines TRBV27 with TRBJ1-2; 7 bases are shared with TRBD1. Looked up from germline, CDR1 is MNHEY and CDR2 is SMNVEV (reference sequence). CDR3 length equals 17 residues. Germline trimming cut 3 bases from V and 5 bases from J; bases unmatched to any gene: 15. CDR3 in DNA: TGTGCCAGCAGTTTTTGGGGACAGAGAAAAAACCCATATGGCTACACCTTC. It specifies CASSFWGQRKNPYGYTF.

The rearrangement links TRBV27 to TRBJ2-1; 9 bases are a match to TRBD1. The CDR3 has 14 amino acids. Germline trimming cut 5 bases from V and 8 bases from J; bases unmatched to any gene: 7. Germline V gives CDR1 MNHEY, CDR2 SMNVEV (reference sequence). The CDR3 DNA follows: TGTGCCAGCAGTGCCGGGACAGGGTTTGATGAGCAGTTCTTC. Encoded protein: CASSAGTGFDEQFF.

This chain links TRBV5-4 with TRBJ2-1; TRBD2 agrees at 8 bases. The germline V gene encodes CDR1 SGHNT and CDR2 YYREEE (reference sequence). This CDR3 has 15 residues. Germline trimming cut 0 bases from V and 9 bases from J; bases unmatched to any gene: 8. DNA for the CDR3: TGTGCCAGCAGCTTGGAACTAGCGGAGAGGGGTGAGCAGTTCTTC. This gives the protein CASSLELAERGEQFF.

V usage is TRBV5-8 and J usage is TRBJ2-5; no firm D call. The V end lost 4 bases, the J end lost 3 bases, and 10 bases lay between the germline ends. CDR3 size: 13 residues. Germline CDR1 SGHTS, CDR2 YDEGEE. The CDR3 is CASSRTFEETQYF. CDR3 bases: TGTGCCAGCAGCCGGACCTTCGAAGAGACCCAGTACTTC.